The 21 T cell receptor beta chains below were found in one sample sequenced in a study of blood T cell repertoires in COVID-19. Only in-frame clones appear in the TCRdb table, and some are missing; sequencing was by immunoSEQ multiplex PCR. This sample has more than 120,000 clones, with roughly 82% found just once. Material for sequencing was peripheral blood. These receptors were obtained from a human donor in a cohort sampled during active COVID-19.

In this sample, this clone turned up once. The chain carries TRBV29-1 and TRBJ2-3; 11 positions match TRBD2. Unmatched junction bases numbered 7, after V lost 4 bases and J lost 1 base. The CDR3 covers 16 residues. CDR1 is SQVTM and CDR2 is ANQGSEA in the germline V gene. CDR3 DNA: TGCAGCGTTGTTAGCGGGAGGGCCCGAGGCACAGATACGCAGTATTTT. This gives the protein CSVVSGRARGTDTQYF.

This clone has only a few counts. The chain has TRBV25-1 and TRBJ1-2, with TRBD1 identical over 8 bases. The CDR3 extends over 14 amino acids. Germline V gene data show CDR1 as MGHDK and CDR2 as SYGVNS. J gave up 4 bases and V 2 bases, and 3 bases lay outside the gene matches. The CDR3 nucleotides read TGTGCCAGCAGTGAAAACAGGGGGTTCTATGGCTACACCTTC. This sequence encodes CASSENRGFYGYTF.

V and J are TRBV5-4 and TRBJ2-2; 9 bases align to TRBD1. The CDR3 runs 16 residues. With V trimmed by 3 bases and J by 6 bases, 9 bases remained unmatched. The germline V gene has CDR1 SGHNT and CDR2 YYREEE (reference sequence). Written as DNA, the CDR3 is TGTGCCAGCAGCTCCGGCATACAGGGGGCGTCCGGGGAGCTGTTTTTT. Translation gives CASSSGIQGASGELFF.

This clone was counted between two and nine times. The chain uses TRBV6-1 and TRBJ2-7; 11 nucleotides agree with TRBD2. This CDR3 has 16 residues. Trimming at V came to 3 bases and at J to 6 bases, leaving 10 bases not matched to a gene. Germline CDR1 MNHNS, CDR2 SASEGT. CDR3 DNA: TGTGCCAGCAGTGAGATGACTAGCGGGGTAAACTCCGAGCAGTACTTC. Translating gives CASSEMTSGVNSEQYF.

CDR3 DNA sequence: TGTGCCAGCAGTTCCCCAGGACTAGCGGGGGGCGAGCAGTACGTC. It is translated as CASSSPGLAGGEQYV. This chain links TRBV28 with TRBJ2-7; 14 bases align to TRBD2. Looked up from germline, CDR1 is MDHEN and CDR2 is SYDVKM. V shed 4 bases, J shed 6 bases, and the junction held 5 bases outside the gene matches. The CDR3 totals 15 residues.

DNA for the CDR3: TGTGCCAGTAGTATAGACCATGATTACATGAACACTGAAGCTTTCTTT. This gives the protein CASSIDHDYMNTEAFF. The rearrangement joins TRBV19 to TRBJ1-1; D remains unclear. This CDR3 has 16 residues. Looked up from germline, CDR1 is LNHDA and CDR2 is SQIVND (reference sequence). Trimming shortened V by 0 bases and J by 0 bases, and 11 bases separated the two germline ends.

The sample holds one count of this clone. This sequence joins TRBV2 and TRBJ2-3, with 10 bases fitting TRBD2. J gave up 1 base and V 7 bases, and 5 bases lay outside the gene matches. There are 15 residues in the CDR3. In germline, CDR1 is SNHLY, CDR2 FYNNEI. CDR3 sequence reads: CASTPGTSGTDTQYF. The CDR3 DNA reads as TGTGCCAGCACACCCGGGACTAGCGGCACAGATACGCAGTATTTT.

This sequence joins TRBV6-6 and TRBJ2-2; a weak D match, TRBD2 (6 bases). This CDR3 has 13 amino acids. The germline CDR1 and CDR2 sequences are MNHNY and SVGAGI (reference sequence). Trimming took off 11 bases at V and 0 bases at J, with 10 bases between the two ends. CDR3 sequence (DNA): TGTGCCTGCGGGACGACGAACACCGGGGAGCTGTTTTTT. This sequence encodes CACGTTNTGELFF.

The J gene is TRBJ2-2, the V gene TRBV11-2, with D perhaps TRBD1 (6 bases). Looked up from germline, CDR1 is SGHAT and CDR2 is FQNNGV. The CDR3 consists of 14 residues. Trimming removed 5 bases from V and 6 bases from J, with 13 bases in between. The CDR3 coding sequence is TGTGCCAGCAGCCTCAACACAGGGTCCGGGGAGCTGTTTTTT. This gives the protein CASSLNTGSGELFF.

The chain is built from TRBV2 and TRBJ2-1, with D perhaps matching TRBD1 (5 bases). The germline gives CDR1 SNHLY, CDR2 FYNNEI. Trimming cost V 1 base and J 15 bases, with 16 bases left between them. The CDR3 contains 13 residues. Here the CDR3 DNA reads TGTGCCAGCAGTGAAGGGGGCGAGGCGAGAGGGTTCTTC. This sequence encodes CASSEGGEARGFF.

This clone was seen more than once but under ten times. The chain has TRBV5-4 and TRBJ2-5; possibly TRBD2 for D (5 bases). The CDR3 length is 14 residues. The V gene's germline CDR1 is SGHNT and CDR2 YYREEE (reference sequence). V lost 0 bases and J lost 3, with 9 bases in between. CDR3: CASSLALAKETQYF. CDR3 nucleotides: TGTGCCAGCAGCTTGGCGCTAGCAAAAGAGACCCAGTACTTC.

The chain is built from TRBV9 and TRBJ1-3, with unresolved D. V lost 3 bases to trimming and J lost 6 bases, with 7 bases between them. From germline, CDR1 is SGDLS and CDR2 YYNGEE. The CDR3 spans 12 residues. Here the CDR3 reads CASSAQLNTIYF. Here the CDR3 DNA reads TGTGCCAGCAGCGCCCAATTAAACACCATATATTTT.

This sequence joins TRBV28 and TRBJ2-5; D possibly corresponds to TRBD1 (6 bases). CDR3 length: 14 amino acids. CDR1 and CDR2 (germline): MDHEN, SYDVKM. V lost 6 bases to trimming and J lost 4 bases, with 15 bases between them. The CDR3 bases are TGTGCCAGCAGCTACTACAGGGCCCGAGAGACCCAGTACTTC. This translates into CASSYYRARETQYF.

V and J are TRBV11-3 and TRBJ2-7; 8 bases are shared with TRBD2. With V trimmed by 5 bases and J by 8 bases, 11 bases remained unmatched. The CDR3 length is 14 residues. In germline, CDR1 is SGHNT, CDR2 YENEEA. The CDR3 protein is CASSDGSSGVKQYF. The CDR3 bases are TGTGCCAGCAGCGACGGAAGTAGCGGGGTCAAGCAGTACTTC.

This clone was detected only once. The CDR3 sequence is CASSFHRGGGYTF. The CDR3 DNA reads as TGTGCCAGCAGCTTTCACAGGGGTGGAGGCTACACCTTC. The V and J genes are TRBV11-3 and TRBJ1-2; the match to TRBD1 covers 7 bases. Trimming cost V 3 bases and J 8 bases; bases outside gene matches: 6. Germline V gene sequence: CDR1 SGHNT, CDR2 YENEEA. The length of the CDR3 is 13 residues.

The rearrangement links TRBV12-5 to TRBJ2-2; 8 nucleotides line up with TRBD2. Trimming at V came to 2 bases and at J to 5 bases, leaving 4 bases not matched to a gene. The germline CDR1 and CDR2 sequences are LGHNT and FRNRAP. The CDR3 length is 15 residues. CDR3 DNA sequence: TGTGCTAGTGGTTTGACCTCGGGGGGGACCGGGGAGCTGTTTTTT. Translation: CASGLTSGGTGELFF.

This clone has a single count. The V and J genes are TRBV21-1 and TRBJ2-1; TRBD2 is the table's D call and was not checked against the DNA. TRBV21-1 is noted as a pseudogene. This CDR3 comprises 14 residues. In DNA form, the CDR3 reads TGTGCCAGCAGCAAGTTTCCTAGCGGGAGGGTGAAGTTCTTC. This sequence encodes CASSKFPSGRVKFF.

The chain joins TRBV19 to TRBJ2-3, with D perhaps matching TRBD1 (5 bases). Trimming removed 11 bases at V and 7 bases at J, with 19 bases between. This CDR3 has 13 residues. Germline values: CDR1 LNHDA, CDR2 SQIVND (reference sequence). CDR3 DNA: TGTGCCGGCAGGGTCGGTTCAGGTAATACGCAGTATTTT. It encodes CAGRVGSGNTQYF.

The sample holds many counts of this clone. This chain links TRBV2 with TRBJ2-1, with 16 bases lining up with TRBD2. The CDR3 has 15 residues. Germline-derived CDR1 and CDR2 are SNHLY and FYNNEI. With V trimmed by 8 bases and J by 9 bases, 7 bases remained unmatched. The CDR3 bases are TGTGCCAGCTCCTCCGGGACTAGCGGGAGGGGTGAGCAGTTCTTC. Translation: CASSSGTSGRGEQFF.

J is TRBJ2-2 and V is TRBV7-3, with D hard to call. The CDR3 sequence is 12 residues long. Germline V gene sequence: CDR1 SGHTA, CDR2 FQGTGA. Trimming removed 5 bases from V and 6 bases from J, with 7 bases in between. The CDR3 DNA is TGTGCCAGCAGCACCTATCCCGGGGAGCTGTTTTTT. Protein product: CASSTYPGELFF.

This chain uses TRBV28 with TRBJ1-1, with TRBD1 identical over 7 bases. The germline gives CDR1 MDHEN, CDR2 SYDVKM. The CDR3 is 15 amino acids. V lost 3 bases to trimming and J lost 3 bases; unmatched junction nucleotides: 7. The CDR3 nucleotides read TGTGCCAGCAGTTTTAGGGGGCGCGGGGACACTGAAGCTTTCTTT. It encodes CASSFRGRGDTEAFF.